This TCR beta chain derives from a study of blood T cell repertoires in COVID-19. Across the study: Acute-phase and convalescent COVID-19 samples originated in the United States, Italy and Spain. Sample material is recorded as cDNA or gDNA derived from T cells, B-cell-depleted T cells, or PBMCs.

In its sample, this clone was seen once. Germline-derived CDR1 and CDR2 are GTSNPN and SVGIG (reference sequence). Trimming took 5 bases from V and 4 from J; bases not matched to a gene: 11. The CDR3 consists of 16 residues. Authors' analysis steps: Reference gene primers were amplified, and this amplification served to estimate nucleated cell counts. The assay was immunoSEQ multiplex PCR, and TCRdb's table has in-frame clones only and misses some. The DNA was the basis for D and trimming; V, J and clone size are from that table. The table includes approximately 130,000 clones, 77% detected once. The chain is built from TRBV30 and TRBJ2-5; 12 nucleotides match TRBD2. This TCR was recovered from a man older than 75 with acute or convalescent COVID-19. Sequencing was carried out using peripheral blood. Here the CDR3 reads CAWSLAGGPTGETQYF. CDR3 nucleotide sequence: TGTGCCTGGTCACTAGCGGGGGGTCCCACCGGAGAGACCCAGTACTTC.